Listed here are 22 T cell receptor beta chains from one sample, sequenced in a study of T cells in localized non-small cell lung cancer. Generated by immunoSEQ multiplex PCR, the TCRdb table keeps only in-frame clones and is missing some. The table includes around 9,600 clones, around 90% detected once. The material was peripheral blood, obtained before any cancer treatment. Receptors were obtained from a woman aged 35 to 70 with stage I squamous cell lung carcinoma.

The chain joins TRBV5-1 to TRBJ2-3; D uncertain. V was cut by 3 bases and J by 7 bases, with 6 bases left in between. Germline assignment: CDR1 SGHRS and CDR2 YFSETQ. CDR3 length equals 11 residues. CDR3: CASSSSNTQYF. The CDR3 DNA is TGCGCCAGCAGCTCCAGTAATACGCAGTATTTT.

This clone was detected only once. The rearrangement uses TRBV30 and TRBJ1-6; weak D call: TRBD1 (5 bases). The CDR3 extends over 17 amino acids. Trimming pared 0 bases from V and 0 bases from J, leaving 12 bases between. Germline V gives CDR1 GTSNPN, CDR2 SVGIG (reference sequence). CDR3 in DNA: TGTGCCTGGAGTGTCAGGGTCCAGGGCTCCTATAATTCACCCCTCCACTTT. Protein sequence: CAWSVRVQGSYNSPLHF.

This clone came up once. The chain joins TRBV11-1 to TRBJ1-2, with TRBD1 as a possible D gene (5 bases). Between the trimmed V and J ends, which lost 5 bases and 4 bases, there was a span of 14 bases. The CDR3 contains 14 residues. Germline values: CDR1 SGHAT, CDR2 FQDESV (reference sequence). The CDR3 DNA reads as TGTGCCAGCAGCCGGGACTTACACCCCTATGGCTACACCTTC. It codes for CASSRDLHPYGYTF.

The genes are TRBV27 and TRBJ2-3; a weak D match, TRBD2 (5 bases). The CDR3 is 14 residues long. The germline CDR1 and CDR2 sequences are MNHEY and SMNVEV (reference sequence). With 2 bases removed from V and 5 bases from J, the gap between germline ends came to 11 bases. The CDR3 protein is CASSLTSRGDTQYF. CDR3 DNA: TGTGCCAGCAGTTTAACCTCTCGGGGAGATACGCAGTATTTT.

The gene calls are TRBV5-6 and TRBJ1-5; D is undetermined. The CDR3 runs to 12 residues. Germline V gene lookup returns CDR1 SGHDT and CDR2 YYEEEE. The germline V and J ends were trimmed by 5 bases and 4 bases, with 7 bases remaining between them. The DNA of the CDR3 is TGTGCCAGCAGTGTTAATAATCAGCCCCAGCATTTT. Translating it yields CASSVNNQPQHF.

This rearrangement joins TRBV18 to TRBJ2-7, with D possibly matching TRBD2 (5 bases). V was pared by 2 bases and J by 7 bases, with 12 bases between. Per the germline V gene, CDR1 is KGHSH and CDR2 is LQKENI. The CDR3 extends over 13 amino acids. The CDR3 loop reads CASSPNSGKEQYF. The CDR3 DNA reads TGTGCCAGCTCACCAAATTCGGGGAAAGAGCAGTACTTC. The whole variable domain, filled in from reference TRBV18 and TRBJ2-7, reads NAGVMQNPRHLVRRRGQEARLRCSPMKGHSHVYWYRQLPEEGLKFMVYLQKENIIDESGMPKERFSAEFPKEGPSILRIQQVVRGDSAAYFCASSPNSGKEQYFGPGTRLTVT.

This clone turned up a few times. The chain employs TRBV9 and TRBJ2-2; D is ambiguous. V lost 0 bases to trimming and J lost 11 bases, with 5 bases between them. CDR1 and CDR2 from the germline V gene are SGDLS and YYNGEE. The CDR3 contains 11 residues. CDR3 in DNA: TGTGCCAGCAGCGTAGAGGGAGAGCTGTTTTTT. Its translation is CASSVEGELFF.

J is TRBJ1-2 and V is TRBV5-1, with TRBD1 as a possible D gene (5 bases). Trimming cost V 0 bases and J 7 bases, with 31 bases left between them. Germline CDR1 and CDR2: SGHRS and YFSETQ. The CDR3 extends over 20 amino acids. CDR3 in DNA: TGCGCCAGCAGCTTGGTCACCGGGACGGGAGGGACCACTCTCTATCGTGGCTACACCTTC. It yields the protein CASSLVTGTGGTTLYRGYTF.

The CDR3 coding sequence is TGCGCCAGCAGCGGAAGCGGGGGGCCAGATTACAATGAGCAGTTCTTC. Amino acids: CASSGSGGPDYNEQFF. The rearrangement links TRBV5-1 to TRBJ2-1, with 9 bases matching TRBD2. The CDR3 loop spans 16 amino acids. V was pared by 4 bases and J by 4 bases, with 9 bases of the junction left unmatched. Germline loops: CDR1 SGHRS, CDR2 YFSETQ. The variable domain in full, completed from reference TRBV5-1 and TRBJ2-1, reads KAGVTQTPRYLIKTRGQQVTLSCSPISGHRSVSWYQQTPGQGLQFLFEYFSETQRNKGNFPGRFSGRQFSNSRSEMNVSTLELGDSALYLCASSGSGGPDYNEQFFGPGTRLTVL.

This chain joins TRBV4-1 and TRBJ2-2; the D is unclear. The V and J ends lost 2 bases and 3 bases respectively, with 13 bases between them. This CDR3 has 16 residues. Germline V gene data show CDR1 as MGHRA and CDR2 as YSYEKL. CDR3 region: CASSQLRQLDTGELFF. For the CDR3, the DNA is TGCGCCAGCAGCCAACTTCGGCAGCTAGACACCGGGGAGCTGTTTTTT.

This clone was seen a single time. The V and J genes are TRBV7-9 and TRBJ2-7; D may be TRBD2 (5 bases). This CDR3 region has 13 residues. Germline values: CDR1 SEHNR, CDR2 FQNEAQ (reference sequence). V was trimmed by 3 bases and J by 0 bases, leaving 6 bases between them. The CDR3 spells CASSFDYSYEQYF. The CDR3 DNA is TGTGCCAGCAGCTTTGACTACTCCTACGAGCAGTACTTC.

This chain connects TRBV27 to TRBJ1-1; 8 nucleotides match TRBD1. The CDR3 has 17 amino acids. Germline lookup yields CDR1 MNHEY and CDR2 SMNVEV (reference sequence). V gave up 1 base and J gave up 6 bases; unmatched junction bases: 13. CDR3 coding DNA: TGTGCCAGCAGTTTATTCCCATACCGGGACAGGATTGCTGAAGCTTTCTTT. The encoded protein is CASSLFPYRDRIAEAFF.

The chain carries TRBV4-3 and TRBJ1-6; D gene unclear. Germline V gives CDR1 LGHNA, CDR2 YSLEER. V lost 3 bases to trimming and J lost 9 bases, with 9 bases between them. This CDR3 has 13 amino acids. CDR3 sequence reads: CASSQGSISPLHF. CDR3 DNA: TGCGCCAGCAGCCAGGGGTCTATTTCACCCCTCCACTTT.

CDR3 protein: CAWSKPGDRGIHEQYF. As DNA, the CDR3 is TGTGCCTGGAGTAAACCCGGGGACAGGGGGATCCACGAGCAGTACTTC. This sequence joins TRBV30 and TRBJ2-7; 11 nucleotides align to TRBD1. CDR1 is GTSNPN and CDR2 is SVGIG in the germline V gene (reference sequence). The CDR3 extends over 16 amino acids. The V and J ends lost 2 bases and 5 bases, in that order; junction bases with no gene match: 11.

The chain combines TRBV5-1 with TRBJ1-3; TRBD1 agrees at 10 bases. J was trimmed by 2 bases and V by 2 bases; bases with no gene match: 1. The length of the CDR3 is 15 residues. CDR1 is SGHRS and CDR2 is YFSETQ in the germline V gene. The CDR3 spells CASSLGTGAGNTIYF. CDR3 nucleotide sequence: TGCGCCAGCAGCTTAGGGACAGGGGCTGGAAACACCATATATTTT.

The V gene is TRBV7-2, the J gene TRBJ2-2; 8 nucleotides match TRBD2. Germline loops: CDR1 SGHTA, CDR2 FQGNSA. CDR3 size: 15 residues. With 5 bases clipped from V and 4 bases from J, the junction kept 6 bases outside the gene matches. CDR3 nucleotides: TGTGCCAGCAGCCCCTCCGGGACTAGCACCGGGGAGCTGTTTTTT. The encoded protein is CASSPSGTSTGELFF.

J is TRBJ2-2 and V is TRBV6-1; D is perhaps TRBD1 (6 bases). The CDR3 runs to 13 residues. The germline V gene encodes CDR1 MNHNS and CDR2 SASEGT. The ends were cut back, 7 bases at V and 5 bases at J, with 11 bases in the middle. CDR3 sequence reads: CASNQGGTGELFF. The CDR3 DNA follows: TGTGCCAGCAACCAAGGGGGTACCGGGGAGCTGTTTTTT.

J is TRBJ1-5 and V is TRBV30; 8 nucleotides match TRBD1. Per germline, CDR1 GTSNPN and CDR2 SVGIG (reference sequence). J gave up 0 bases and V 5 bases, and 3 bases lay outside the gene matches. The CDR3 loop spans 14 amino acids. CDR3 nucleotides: TGTGCCTGGGACAGGGGTTATAGCAATCAGCCCCAGCATTTT. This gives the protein CAWDRGYSNQPQHF.

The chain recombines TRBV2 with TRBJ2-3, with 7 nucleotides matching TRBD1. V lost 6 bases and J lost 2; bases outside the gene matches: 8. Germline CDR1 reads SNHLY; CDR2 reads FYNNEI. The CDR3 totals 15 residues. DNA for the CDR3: TGTGCCAGCAGCCTATTGGACAGGTCCACAGATACGCAGTATTTT. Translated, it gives CASSLLDRSTDTQYF.

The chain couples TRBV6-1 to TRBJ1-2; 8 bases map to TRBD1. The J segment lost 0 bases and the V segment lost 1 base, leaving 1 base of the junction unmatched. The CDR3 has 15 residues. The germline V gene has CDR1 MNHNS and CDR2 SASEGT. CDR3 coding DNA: TGTGCCAGCAGTGAAGTGACAGGGGCTAACTATGGCTACACCTTC. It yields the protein CASSEVTGANYGYTF.

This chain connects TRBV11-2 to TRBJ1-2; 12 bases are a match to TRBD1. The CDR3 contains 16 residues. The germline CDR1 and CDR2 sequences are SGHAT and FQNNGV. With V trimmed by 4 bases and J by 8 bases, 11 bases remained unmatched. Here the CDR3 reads CASSSTRDRGLEGYTF. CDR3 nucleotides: TGTGCCAGCAGCTCGACCCGGGACAGGGGGCTGGAGGGCTACACCTTC.

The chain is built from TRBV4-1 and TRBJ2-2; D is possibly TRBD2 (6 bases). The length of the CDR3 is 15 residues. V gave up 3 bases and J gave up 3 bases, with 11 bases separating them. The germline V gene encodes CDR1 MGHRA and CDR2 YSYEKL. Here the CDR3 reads CASSHAGRYTGELFF. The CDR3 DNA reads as TGCGCCAGCAGCCACGCGGGGAGGTACACCGGGGAGCTGTTTTTT.